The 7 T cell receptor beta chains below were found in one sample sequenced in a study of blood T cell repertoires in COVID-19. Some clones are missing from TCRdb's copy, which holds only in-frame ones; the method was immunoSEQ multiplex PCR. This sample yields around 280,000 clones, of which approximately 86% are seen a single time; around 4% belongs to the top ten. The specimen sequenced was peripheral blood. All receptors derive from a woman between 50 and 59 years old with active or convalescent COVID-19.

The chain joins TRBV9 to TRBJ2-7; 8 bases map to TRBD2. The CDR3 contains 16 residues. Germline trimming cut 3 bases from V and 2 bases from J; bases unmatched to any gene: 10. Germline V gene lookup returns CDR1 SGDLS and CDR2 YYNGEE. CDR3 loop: CASSDAQDSGTYEQYF. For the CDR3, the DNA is TGTGCCAGCAGCGATGCCCAGGATAGCGGGACCTACGAGCAGTACTTC. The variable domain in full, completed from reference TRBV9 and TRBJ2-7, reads DSGVTQTPKHLITATGQRVTLRCSPRSGDLSVYWYQQSLDQGLQFLIQYYNGEERAKGNILERFSAQQFPDLHSELNLSSLELGDSALYFCASSDAQDSGTYEQYFGPGTRLTVT.

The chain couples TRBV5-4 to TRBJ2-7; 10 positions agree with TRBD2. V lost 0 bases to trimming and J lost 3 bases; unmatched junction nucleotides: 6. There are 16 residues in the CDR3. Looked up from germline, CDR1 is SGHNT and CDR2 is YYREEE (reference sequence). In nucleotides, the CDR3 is TGTGCCAGCAGCTTGGTCCTAGCGGGAGAGGGCTACGAGCAGTACTTC. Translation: CASSLVLAGEGYEQYF.

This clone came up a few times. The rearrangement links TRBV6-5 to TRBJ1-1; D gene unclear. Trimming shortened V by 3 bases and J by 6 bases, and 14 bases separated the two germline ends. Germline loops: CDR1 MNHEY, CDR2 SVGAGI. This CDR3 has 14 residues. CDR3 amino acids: CASSYVPPGAEAFF. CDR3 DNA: TGTGCCAGCAGTTATGTACCTCCAGGCGCTGAAGCTTTCTTT.

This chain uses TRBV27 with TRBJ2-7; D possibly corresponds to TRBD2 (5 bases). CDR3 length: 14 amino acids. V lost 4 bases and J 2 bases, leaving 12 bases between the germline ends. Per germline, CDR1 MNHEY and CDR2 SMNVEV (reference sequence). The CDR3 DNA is TGTGCCAGCAGTTATAACCCCGGGGCCTACGAGCAGTACTTC. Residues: CASSYNPGAYEQYF.

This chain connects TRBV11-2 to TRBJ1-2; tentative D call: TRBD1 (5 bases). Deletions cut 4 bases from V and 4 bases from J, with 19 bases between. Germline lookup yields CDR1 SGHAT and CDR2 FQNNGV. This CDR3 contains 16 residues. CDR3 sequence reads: CASSSISSGFVYGYTF. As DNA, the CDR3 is TGTGCCAGCAGCTCTATAAGCTCAGGGTTTGTCTATGGCTACACCTTC.

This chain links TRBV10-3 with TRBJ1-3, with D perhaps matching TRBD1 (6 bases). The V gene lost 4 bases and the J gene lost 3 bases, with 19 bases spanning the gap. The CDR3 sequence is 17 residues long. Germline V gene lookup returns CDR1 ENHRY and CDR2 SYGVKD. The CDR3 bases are TGTGCCATCAGTGCGGCGGCAGGGGAAAGGGGTGGAAACACCATATATTTT. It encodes CAISAAAGERGGNTIYF.

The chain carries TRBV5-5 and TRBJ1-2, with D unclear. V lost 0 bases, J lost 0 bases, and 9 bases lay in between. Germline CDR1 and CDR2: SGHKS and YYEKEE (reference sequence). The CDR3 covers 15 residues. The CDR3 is CASSLDRGTNYGYTF. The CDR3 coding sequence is TGTGCCAGCAGCTTGGACCGGGGTACTAACTATGGCTACACCTTC.